One and the same sample provided the 18 T cell receptor beta chains below, sequenced in a study of T cells in Graves' hyperthyroidism and ophthalmopathy. Amplified TCR beta CDR3 regions came from RNA transcripts. TCR CDR3 underwent first-round RT-PCR with the HTBI primer set. Each CDR3 protein gets one entry after TCRdb re-called the multiplex PCR reads with MiXCR. Here the sample spans about 400,000 distinct CDR3 sequences, approximately 15% being singletons. The sample taken for sequencing was blood. The receptor set was obtained from a man between 18 and 29 years old with Graves' ophthalmopathy.

This clonotype was seen repeatedly, ten times or more. V and J are TRBV2 and TRBJ1-5; D ambiguous. The germline V gene encodes CDR1 SNHLY and CDR2 FYNNEI. The CDR3 consists of 13 residues. The germline V and J ends were trimmed by 4 bases and 3 bases, with 7 bases remaining between them. The CDR3 sequence is CASSGQTNQPQHF. Written as DNA, the CDR3 is TGTGCCAGCAGTGGCCAGACCAATCAGCCCCAGCATTTT.

This clonotype was picked up many times. The chain has TRBV18 and TRBJ1-2, with a weak D call TRBD1 (5 bases). The CDR3 has 13 residues. The V gene's germline CDR1 is KGHSH and CDR2 LQKENI. The V end was cut by 4 bases, the J end by 6 bases, with 12 bases between. CDR3 protein: CASSLREANGYTF. The CDR3 nucleotides read TGTGCCAGCTCACTCAGGGAAGCCAATGGCTACACCTTC. The full variable domain, with the rest looked up from reference TRBV18 and TRBJ1-2, is NAGVMQNPRHLVRRRGQEARLRCSPMKGHSHVYWYRQLPEEGLKFMVYLQKENIIDESGMPKERFSAEFPKEGPSILRIQQVVRGDSAAYFCASSLREANGYTFGSGTRLTVV.

There are many counts of this clonotype. The chain is built from TRBV18 and TRBJ2-3; D perhaps matches TRBD1 (6 bases). Per the germline V gene, CDR1 is KGHSH and CDR2 is LQKENI. Trimming shortened V by 1 base and J by 8 bases, and 19 bases separated the two germline ends. The CDR3 spans 16 residues. The CDR3 DNA reads as TGTGCCAGCTCACCACAGACGGGGACGGCACAGGGTACGCAGTATTTT. Residues: CASSPQTGTAQGTQYF.

V is TRBV6-9 and J is TRBJ2-7; 10 nucleotides match TRBD1. Germline V gene sequence: CDR1 MNHGY, CDR2 SVAAGI. This CDR3 has 16 amino acids. Losses at the gene ends were 3 bases for V and 3 bases for J; bases not matched to a gene: 8. The CDR3 sequence is CASSYPGTGAGYEQYF. Here the CDR3 DNA reads TGTGCCAGCAGTTACCCCGGGACAGGGGCCGGCTACGAGCAGTACTTC.

This clonotype was recorded at least ten times. The chain employs TRBV6-5 and TRBJ2-1; the D gene is possibly TRBD2 (6 bases). Trimming took off 2 bases at V and 5 bases at J, with 13 bases between the two ends. CDR1 MNHEY and CDR2 SVGAGI come from the germline V gene. This CDR3 contains 15 residues. CDR3 nucleotide sequence: TGTGCCAGCAGTTACCGGACTAATCCTGACAATGAGCAGTTCTTC. Protein sequence: CASSYRTNPDNEQFF.

The chain uses TRBV18 and TRBJ2-7, with 10 bases identical to TRBD1. Germline V gene sequence: CDR1 KGHSH, CDR2 LQKENI. This CDR3 is 16 amino acids long. With 2 bases clipped from V and 3 bases from J, the junction kept 7 bases outside the gene matches. The chain's CDR3 is CASSPDFGTGDYEQYF. The CDR3 DNA reads TGTGCCAGCTCACCAGATTTTGGGACAGGGGACTACGAGCAGTACTTC.

The CDR3 sequence is CASSDRTSGEQYF. CDR3 in DNA: TGTGCCAGTAGTGACCGGACTAGCGGCGAGCAGTACTTC. The chain uses TRBV19 and TRBJ2-7, with TRBD2 matching over 10 bases. The CDR3 has 13 amino acids. Germline trimming cut 5 bases from V and 6 bases from J; bases unmatched to any gene: 4. Germline CDR1 is LNHDA and CDR2 is SQIVND (reference sequence).

This clonotype was counted between two and nine times. The rearrangement joins TRBV6-5 to TRBJ1-1; TRBD1 matches at 9 bases. Germline V gives CDR1 MNHEY, CDR2 SVGAGI. This CDR3 contains 17 residues. V was clipped by 0 bases and J by 3 bases; unmatched bases: 8. The CDR3 here is CASSYSFDRGSYTEAFF. The CDR3 coding sequence is TGTGCCAGCAGTTACTCGTTCGACAGGGGGTCGTACACTGAAGCTTTCTTT.

In this sample, this clonotype turned up a few times. The chain links TRBV7-8 to TRBJ2-5; 10 bases match TRBD2. The CDR3 length is 16 residues. V lost 6 bases and J lost 3; bases outside the gene matches: 10. Germline loops: CDR1 SGHVS, CDR2 FQNEAQ. CDR3 DNA sequence: TGTGCCAGCAGGTCATTTAGCGGGGGGACTAAAGAGACCCAGTACTTC. It translates to CASRSFSGGTKETQYF.

This clonotype was recorded many times. The chain has TRBV28 and TRBJ2-7; D not certain. Germline-derived CDR1 and CDR2 are MDHEN and SYDVKM. The CDR3 spans 14 residues. Trimming left V 4 bases short and J 0 bases short, with 10 bases between. The CDR3 protein is CASSWLSSSYEQYF. Here the CDR3 DNA reads TGTGCCAGCAGTTGGCTATCGAGCTCCTACGAGCAGTACTTC.

The V gene is TRBV10-3, the J gene TRBJ2-7, with 9 positions matching TRBD2. CDR3 length: 13 amino acids. The trim removed 8 bases at V and 5 bases at J, leaving 7 bases unmatched. Germline CDR1 ENHRY, CDR2 SYGVKD. The CDR3 DNA reads TGTGCCATCCATAGCGGGAGAGACGACGAGCAGTACTTC. Protein sequence: CAIHSGRDDEQYF.

This clonotype appeared a few times. This rearrangement joins TRBV9 to TRBJ2-5; D gene ambiguous. CDR1 is SGDLS and CDR2 is YYNGEE in the germline V gene. Trimming pared 0 bases from V and 1 base from J, leaving 10 bases between. This CDR3 is built from 15 residues. CDR3 region: CASSVALGGQETQYF. The CDR3 DNA follows: TGTGCCAGCAGCGTAGCTCTCGGCGGCCAAGAGACCCAGTACTTC. Full variable domain (rest looked up from reference TRBV9 and TRBJ2-5): DSGVTQTPKHLITATGQRVTLRCSPRSGDLSVYWYQQSLDQGLQFLIQYYNGEERAKGNILERFSAQQFPDLHSELNLSSLELGDSALYFCASSVALGGQETQYFGPGTRLLVL.

Only a few counts were recorded for this clonotype. The chain has TRBV20-1 and TRBJ2-5; no definite D call. CDR1 is DFQATT and CDR2 is SNEGSKA in the germline V gene (reference sequence). The length of the CDR3 is 11 residues. Trimming took off 3 bases at V and 5 bases at J, with 7 bases between the two ends. As DNA, the CDR3 is TGCAGTGCTAGGGCGCCGGAGACCCAGTACTTC. Translated, it gives CSARAPETQYF.

There are a few counts of this clonotype. CDR3 amino acids: CASSSDSSPNQPQHF. CDR3 in DNA: TGCGCCAGCAGCTCGGACAGTTCCCCCAATCAGCCCCAGCATTTT. This sequence joins TRBV5-1 and TRBJ1-5; a possible D gene is TRBD1 (6 bases). Trimming left V 3 bases short and J 3 bases short, with 13 bases between. Germline-derived CDR1 and CDR2 are SGHRS and YFSETQ. This CDR3 region has 15 residues.

Many counts were recorded for this clonotype. The V gene is TRBV20-1, the J gene TRBJ2-3; no definite D call. The germline gives CDR1 DFQATT, CDR2 SNEGSKA (reference sequence). The CDR3 runs 12 residues. V shed 5 bases and J shed 2 bases, with 8 bases lying between them. The CDR3 is CSAVENTDTQYF. In DNA form, the CDR3 reads TGCAGTGCTGTAGAGAACACAGATACGCAGTATTTT.

This clonotype was seen ten or more times. V is TRBV20-1 and J is TRBJ2-3; tentative D call: TRBD2 (6 bases). This CDR3 comprises 15 residues. Germline V lookup: CDR1 DFQATT, CDR2 SNEGSKA (reference sequence). The ends were cut back, 2 bases at V and 1 base at J, with 13 bases in the middle. The CDR3 is CSARPPASGTDTQYF. CDR3 coding DNA: TGCAGTGCTAGACCCCCGGCTAGCGGCACAGATACGCAGTATTTT.

The V and J genes are TRBV7-2 and TRBJ2-1; 10 bases map to TRBD1. V lost 4 bases to trimming and J lost 8 bases; unmatched junction nucleotides: 8. Germline CDR1 and CDR2: SGHTA and FQGNSA. This CDR3 is built from 15 residues. The CDR3 bases are TGTGCCAGCAGCTACCCCGGGACAGGGGTCTATGAGCAGTTCTTC. Protein sequence: CASSYPGTGVYEQFF.

This clonotype has ten or more counts. The V call is TRBV12-3 or TRBV12-4, the J call TRBJ2-7, with D hard to call. This CDR3 spans 17 amino acids. The V end lost 3 bases, the J end lost 1 base, and 19 bases lay between the germline ends. CDR3 sequence: CASSFSVALRASYEQYF. The CDR3 bases are TGTGCCAGCAGTTTTTCCGTTGCTTTACGGGCATCCTACGAGCAGTACTTC.